This TCR beta chain comes out of a study of T cells in Graves' hyperthyroidism and ophthalmopathy. Study observations and caveats: Most expanded thyroid clonotypes above 0.001 recurred in blood.

Template material for amplifying TCR beta CDR3 regions consisted of RNA transcripts. An initial round of RT-PCR targeting the TCR CDR3 relied on the HTBI primer set. Each CDR3 protein gets one entry after TCRdb re-called the multiplex PCR reads with MiXCR. The sample lists 500,000 to 600,000 distinct CDR3 sequences; 16% were seen once. Exclusion of a patient resulted from uncontrolled infection, other autoimmune disease, pregnancy or lactation. Extraction of PBMCs used roughly 9.4 ml of fresh peripheral blood. The table lists this clonotype with many counts. What it recognizes is unknown. This CDR3 spans 13 amino acids. The trim removed 6 bases at V and 3 bases at J, leaving 2 bases unmatched. Germline-derived CDR1 and CDR2 are ENHRY and SYGVKD.

The J gene is TRBJ1-1, the V gene TRBV10-3, with TRBD1 matching over 9 bases. The sequence was obtained from a woman aged 18 to 35 with Graves' hyperthyroidism. Sequenced input: blood. The CDR3 is CAISRDRDTEAFF. DNA of the CDR3: TGTGCCATCAGCCGGGACAGGGACACTGAAGCTTTCTTT.